Here is one T cell receptor beta chain with its context. The source of the sample is a study of blood T cell repertoires in COVID-19. Across the study: Samples came from the United States, Italy and Spain, spanning acute and convalescent COVID-19. PBMCs, B-cell-depleted T cells, or T cells provided the cDNA or gDNA that made up the material.

The trim removed 0 bases at V and 6 bases at J, leaving 10 bases unmatched. Per germline, CDR1 MNHEY and CDR2 SMNVEV (reference sequence). CDR3 length equals 17 residues. In the original processing: Reference gene primer amplification gave nucleated cell count estimates. The table came from immunoSEQ multiplex PCR; TCRdb's copy has only in-frame clones and leaves some out. V and J calls and clone size are as listed in that table; D and trimming were resolved from the DNA. Among about 71,000 clones listed, approximately 80% were seen once. Patients at the Seattle site were enrolled during active infection and followed longitudinally.

The chain recombines TRBV27 with TRBJ2-1; 8 positions agree with TRBD2. The sample taken for sequencing was peripheral blood. The TCR sequence derives from a man between 25 and 39 years old with COVID-19, enrolled during active disease. CDR3 amino acids: CASSLSGPQREPNEQFF. The CDR3 DNA follows: TGTGCCAGCAGTTTATCGGGACCTCAGCGGGAGCCCAATGAGCAGTTCTTC.